This is a list of T cell receptor beta chains from one sample in a study of T cell responses to AZD1222 COVID-19 vaccine. Using immunoSEQ multiplex PCR, the repertoire was profiled, and TCRdb retains in-frame clones only, with some absent. The repertoire holds approximately 130,000 clones, with 90% as singletons. The sample in question was peripheral blood, obtained on day 0 of AZD1222 vaccination. Receptors were obtained from an adult in good health. CDR3s leave out the opening cysteine and the closing phenylalanine or tryptophan.

cdr3_length	v_call	j_call	cdr3_aa
15	TRBV5-1	TRBJ2-3	ASSLPSGGPSTDTQY
12	TRBV6-5	TRBJ1-1	ASSYSWVNTEAF
11	TRBV7-8	TRBJ2-5	AIGETYQETQY
14	TRBV5-6	TRBJ2-1	ASSLDPGLVYNEQF
14	TRBV28	TRBJ2-5	ASSFVGLAGSQTQY
11	TRBV6-2/TRBV6-3	TRBJ1-4	ASSGLTNEKLF
14	TRBV5-1	TRBJ2-1	ASSLGHLASNNEQF
13	TRBV3-1/TRBV3-2	TRBJ2-7	ASSQDLVTSYEQY
17	TRBV7-8	TRBJ2-3	ASSLRPRGMLAATDTQY
11	TRBV12-3/TRBV12-4	TRBJ1-4	ASSKGLGEKLF
14	TRBV30	TRBJ1-6	AWSTADPPYNSPLH
15	TRBV6-1	TRBJ2-6	ASSDGDRYSGANVLT
11	TRBV24-1	TRBJ1-1	ATSDEPNTEAF
12	TRBV28	TRBJ2-2	ASQGDFRAGELF
13	TRBV3-1/TRBV3-2	TRBJ2-3	ASSQDRGSADTQY
12	TRBV4-3	TRBJ2-1	ASSQERLRGEQF
10	TRBV7-9	TRBJ1-4	ASSSSEGKLF
14	TRBV18	TRBJ2-2	ASSPPGGRNTGELF
13	TRBV6-5	TRBJ1-1	ASSSPGLDNTEAF
13	TRBV7-2	TRBJ2-1	ASSLMDREENEQF
13	TRBV6-5	TRBJ2-1	ASRRSGRAGNEQF
10	TRBV28	TRBJ1-5	ASGRGFEPQH
12	TRBV6-1	TRBJ2-3	ASSDPKDRRKQY
13	TRBV28	TRBJ1-5	ASSSPGQGGQPQH
12	TRBV15	TRBJ2-2	ATTPKGGSGELF
15	TRBV25-1	TRBJ2-6	ASSKRQGLEGANVLT
13	TRBV4-1	TRBJ2-5	ASSQDGGRTETQY
13	TRBV6-2/TRBV6-3	TRBJ2-7	ASSYTLAGSYEQY
13	TRBV19	TRBJ1-5	ASTDRGGNGEPQH
12	TRBV10-1	TRBJ1-1	ASSGGHPRTEAF
11	TRBV6-5	TRBJ2-5	ASSLSISGTQY
9	TRBV20-1	TRBJ1-1	SASVNTEAF
14	TRBV7-8	TRBJ1-4	ASSPGDGPTNEKLF
14	TRBV6-6	TRBJ1-5	ASSYSRARDNQPQH
14	TRBV15	TRBJ1-6	ATSRRTGTGNSPLH
14	TRBV4-3	TRBJ2-2	ASSQGLRTDTGELF